The T cell receptor beta chain described here comes from a study of shared clonotypes between healthy human individuals. Germline V CDR1 and CDR2: SGHRS, YFSETQ. The CDR3 covers 16 residues. Naive CD8 cells, CD45RO-negative and positively selected for CCR7, excluded terminally differentiated effector memory CD45RA+ cells. The table came from immunoSEQ multiplex PCR; TCRdb's copy has only in-frame clones and leaves some out. The sample shows hundreds of thousands of clones, approximately 95% of them seen only once. The sequenced material came from naive CD8+ T cells sorted from blood. The chain carries TRBV5-1 and TRBJ2-5, with D hard to call. The J call may be in error: the DNA end matches TRBJ2-7 better. The TCR was taken from a woman in her 30s in good health. CDR3 protein: CASSPGSSSRSYEQYF. The DNA for the CDR3 is TGCGCCAGCAGCCCTGGGTCTAGTTCCAGGTCCTACGAGCAGTACTTC.